This T cell receptor (beta chain) was identified during a study of blood T cell repertoires in COVID-19. Across the whole study: Some COVID-19 samples were acute and others convalescent; all came from the United States, Italy and Spain.

Original data processing: Estimation of nucleated cell counts relied on the amplification of reference gene primers. Assay used: immunoSEQ multiplex PCR; TCRdb lists only in-frame clones, some missing. Clone size and V and J calls were adopted from that table, with D and trimming inferred from the DNA. This sample has about 400,000 clones, with 88% found just once. Germline V gene lookup returns CDR1 GTSNPN and CDR2 SVGIG (reference sequence). Trimming left V 2 bases short and J 3 bases short, with 5 bases between. This CDR3 has 12 amino acids. Individuals aged about 18 to 89 years were recruited from fewer than 25 US areas.

The chain joins TRBV30 to TRBJ1-5; no firm D call. What was sequenced was PBMCs or T cells enriched from blood (not recorded which). The sequence derives from a woman aged 35 to 49 with acute COVID-19. This CDR3 is CAWSQDNQPQHF. CDR3 coding DNA: TGTGCCTGGAGTCAGGACAATCAGCCCCAGCATTTT.